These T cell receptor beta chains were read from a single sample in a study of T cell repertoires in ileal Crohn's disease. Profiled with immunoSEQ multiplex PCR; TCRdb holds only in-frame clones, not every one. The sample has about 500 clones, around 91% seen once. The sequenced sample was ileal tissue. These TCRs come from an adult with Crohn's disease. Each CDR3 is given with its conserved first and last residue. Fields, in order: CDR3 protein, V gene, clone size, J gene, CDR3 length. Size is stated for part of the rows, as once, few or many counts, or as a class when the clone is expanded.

CDR3 protein: CASSEYQDGYTF; V gene: TRBV2; clone size: .; J gene: TRBJ1-2; CDR3 length: 12
CDR3 protein: CASSYSGHEQYF; V gene: TRBV6-5; clone size: .; J gene: TRBJ2-7; CDR3 length: 12
CDR3 protein: CASSLGQPHYEQYF; V gene: TRBV16; clone size: once; J gene: TRBJ2-7; CDR3 length: 14
CDR3 protein: CASSSYGEQVGTEAFF; V gene: TRBV11-1; clone size: .; J gene: TRBJ1-1; CDR3 length: 16
CDR3 protein: CASSLVEGSGAGNTIYF; V gene: TRBV7-6; clone size: .; J gene: TRBJ1-3; CDR3 length: 17
CDR3 protein: CASSQGTSGAAQETQYF; V gene: TRBV4-3; clone size: .; J gene: TRBJ2-5; CDR3 length: 17
CDR3 protein: CASSPTPGQGFEQYF; V gene: TRBV27; clone size: .; J gene: TRBJ2-7; CDR3 length: 15
CDR3 protein: CASSRGGKDEQFF; V gene: TRBV4-2; clone size: .; J gene: TRBJ2-1; CDR3 length: 13
CDR3 protein: CASSSSGSTDTQYF; V gene: TRBV5-1; clone size: .; J gene: TRBJ2-3; CDR3 length: 14
CDR3 protein: CASSPQEGGTEAFF; V gene: TRBV5-1; clone size: .; J gene: TRBJ1-1; CDR3 length: 14
CDR3 protein: CASSIGGGRETQYF; V gene: TRBV19; clone size: .; J gene: TRBJ2-5; CDR3 length: 14
CDR3 protein: CASTPTPPGQGSEKLFF; V gene: TRBV19; clone size: .; J gene: TRBJ1-4; CDR3 length: 17
CDR3 protein: CASSLGMRQGLNTEAFF; V gene: TRBV11-3; clone size: .; J gene: TRBJ1-1; CDR3 length: 17
CDR3 protein: CASSLGRDETQYF; V gene: TRBV5-1; clone size: .; J gene: TRBJ2-5; CDR3 length: 13
CDR3 protein: CASSYSGQEGYEQYF; V gene: TRBV6-5; clone size: .; J gene: TRBJ2-7; CDR3 length: 15
CDR3 protein: CASSLASYGELFF; V gene: TRBV5-1; clone size: .; J gene: TRBJ2-2; CDR3 length: 13
CDR3 protein: CASSTGGRYTDTQYF; V gene: TRBV7-2; clone size: once; J gene: TRBJ2-3; CDR3 length: 15
CDR3 protein: CASSSWADYNSPLHF; V gene: TRBV5-1; clone size: .; J gene: TRBJ1-6; CDR3 length: 15
CDR3 protein: CASSLSVNRGYGYTF; V gene: TRBV27; clone size: .; J gene: TRBJ1-2; CDR3 length: 15
CDR3 protein: CASRDLLGYEAFF; V gene: TRBV5-1; clone size: .; J gene: TRBJ1-1; CDR3 length: 13
CDR3 protein: CASSLTRQRNTGELFF; V gene: TRBV7-4; clone size: .; J gene: TRBJ2-2; CDR3 length: 16
CDR3 protein: CASVDGYTIYF; V gene: TRBV7-9; clone size: once; J gene: TRBJ1-3; CDR3 length: 11
CDR3 protein: CATSRDSNVCTF; V gene: TRBV15; clone size: .; J gene: TRBJ1-2; CDR3 length: 12
CDR3 protein: CASSKNIPSQSRANVLTF; V gene: TRBV28; clone size: .; J gene: TRBJ2-6; CDR3 length: 18
CDR3 protein: CASSLSRGGAGETQYF; V gene: TRBV7-2; clone size: .; J gene: TRBJ2-5; CDR3 length: 16
CDR3 protein: CASVIGDRGNSPLHF; V gene: TRBV6-6; clone size: .; J gene: TRBJ1-6; CDR3 length: 15
CDR3 protein: CSAGKETQYF; V gene: TRBV20-1; clone size: .; J gene: TRBJ2-5; CDR3 length: 10
CDR3 protein: CASSYGTSGYNEQFF; V gene: TRBV6-5; clone size: .; J gene: TRBJ2-1; CDR3 length: 15
CDR3 protein: CAIGTSGSTDTQYF; V gene: TRBV10-3; clone size: .; J gene: TRBJ2-3; CDR3 length: 14
CDR3 protein: CATTREGTSEQYF; V gene: TRBV6-4; clone size: .; J gene: TRBJ2-7; CDR3 length: 13
CDR3 protein: CASSVGGGTSYNSPLHF; V gene: TRBV9; clone size: .; J gene: TRBJ1-6; CDR3 length: 17
CDR3 protein: CASSQAGTANYGYTF; V gene: TRBV28; clone size: .; J gene: TRBJ1-2; CDR3 length: 15
CDR3 protein: CASSAGRATVDTQYF; V gene: TRBV6-1; clone size: .; J gene: TRBJ2-3; CDR3 length: 15
CDR3 protein: CASSQTPNWNEQYF; V gene: TRBV4-3; clone size: .; J gene: TRBJ2-7; CDR3 length: 14
CDR3 protein: CASRMVPGGRNEQYF; V gene: TRBV5-1; clone size: few; J gene: TRBJ2-7; CDR3 length: 15
CDR3 protein: CASKHRGPDQPQHF; V gene: TRBV6-7; clone size: .; J gene: TRBJ1-5; CDR3 length: 14
CDR3 protein: CASSSLADTQYF; V gene: TRBV7-9; clone size: .; J gene: TRBJ2-3; CDR3 length: 12
CDR3 protein: CASSLRGRETQYF; V gene: TRBV2; clone size: .; J gene: TRBJ2-5; CDR3 length: 13
CDR3 protein: CASSYRPGQPQHF; V gene: TRBV6-5; clone size: .; J gene: TRBJ1-5; CDR3 length: 13
CDR3 protein: CASSTVPTSTDTQYF; V gene: TRBV18; clone size: .; J gene: TRBJ2-3; CDR3 length: 15
CDR3 protein: CASSQDLRTGTYGYTF; V gene: TRBV4-3; clone size: .; J gene: TRBJ1-2; CDR3 length: 16
CDR3 protein: CASSLQLNTEAFF; V gene: TRBV2; clone size: once; J gene: TRBJ1-1; CDR3 length: 13
CDR3 protein: CASSDTGARGPQHF; V gene: TRBV6-5; clone size: .; J gene: TRBJ1-5; CDR3 length: 14
CDR3 protein: CASRGDRGRLNSPLHF; V gene: TRBV19; clone size: .; J gene: TRBJ1-6; CDR3 length: 16